This T cell receptor (beta chain) emerged from a study of T-cell reconstitution after alpha-beta-depleted transplantation in children. V shed 0 bases and J shed 8 bases, with 7 bases lying between them. Germline loops: CDR1 SGHVS, CDR2 FNYEAQ. The CDR3 is 13 residues long. Preparation of the TCRbeta library was carried out with unique molecular identifiers. TCRdb reprocessed the PCR reads with MiXCR, giving one entry per CDR3 protein. The table includes around 71,000 distinct CDR3 sequences, roughly 6.6% detected once. The sequence was collected from a human donor who donated a stem cell graft to a child with acute lymphoblastic leukemia. This chain joins TRBV7-6 and TRBJ1-4; D call uncertain. The sample was PBMCs from the stem cell graft donor, taken from the stem cell graft. This chain's CDR3 is CASSLAGLEKLFF. The CDR3 DNA reads TGTGCCAGCAGCTTAGCCGGACTCGAAAAACTGTTTTTT. The whole variable domain, remainder taken from reference TRBV7-6 and TRBJ1-4, is GAGVSQSPRYKVTKRGQDVALRCDPISGHVSLYWYRQALGQGPEFLTYFNYEAQQDKSGLPNDRFSAERPEGSISTLTIQRTEQRDSAMYRCASSLAGLEKLFFGSGTQLSVL.